The TCR beta chain under discussion was sequenced for a study of blood T cell repertoires in COVID-19. Study background: Acute-phase and convalescent COVID-19 samples originated in the United States, Italy and Spain. In each case, the material was cDNA or gDNA derived from T cells, B-cell-depleted T cells, or PBMCs.

There are 14 residues in the CDR3. The germline V and J ends were trimmed by 3 bases and 2 bases, with 8 bases remaining between them. In germline, CDR1 is MDHEN, CDR2 SYDVKM. In the authors' workflow: Estimation of nucleated cell counts relied on the amplification of reference gene primers. Using immunoSEQ multiplex PCR, the repertoire was profiled, and TCRdb retains in-frame clones only, with some absent. Clone size and the V and J calls come from that table; the DNA yielded D and trimming. The data hold about 320,000 clones, with approximately 88% observed a single time. This TCR was recovered from a young man who had recovered from COVID-19. The sequencing sample was made of peripheral blood. The chain links TRBV28 to TRBJ1-5; no definite D call. The CDR3 here is CASSFRGGNQPQHF. The CDR3 DNA reads TGTGCCAGCAGTTTCCGGGGAGGCAATCAGCCCCAGCATTTT.